Below, 20 T cell receptor beta chains from the same sample are listed, as sequenced in a study of Ad26.COV2.S vaccination and SARS-CoV-2 variants. Repertoires were generated with immunoSEQ multiplex PCR, while TCRdb's copy carries only in-frame clones and drops some. The repertoire holds 380,000 or so clones, 80% to 90% seen once, with approximately 12% in the top ten. Treatment given: roughly 20 received Ad26.COV2.S at low or high dose, single or two shots; roughly five received placebo; per-sample allocation not given. Day 63 after the first injection of vaccine or placebo was the sampling time. The starting material was peripheral blood, obtained in a trial of Ad26.COV2.S vaccine versus placebo. The receptor source for this set is a person between 18 and 59 years old who received the Ad26.COV2.S COVID-19 vaccine or a placebo.

V and J are TRBV21-1 and TRBJ1-2; the table's D call, TRBD1, has no DNA check behind it. TRBV21-1 is assigned pseudogene status. The CDR3 contains 17 residues. The CDR3 is CASSLVGQSERSYGYTF. The CDR3 coding sequence is TGTGCCAGCAGCCTAGTAGGACAAAGCGAACGGAGCTATGGCTACACCTTC.

The CDR3 DNA is TGCGCCAGCAGCCAAGGGCCCCCCGGGGGTGACACTGAAGCTTTCTTT. Protein sequence: CASSQGPPGGDTEAFF. The rearrangement links TRBV4-3 to TRBJ1-1; TRBD1 is a possible D gene (5 bases). There are 16 residues in the CDR3. V dropped 1 base and J dropped 3 bases, with 15 bases sitting between them. Germline V gives CDR1 LGHNA, CDR2 YSLEER.

The chain couples TRBV24-1 to TRBJ1-1; no clear D. V was pared by 3 bases and J by 1 base, with 8 bases between. The CDR3 contains 14 residues. CDR1 and CDR2 from the germline V gene are KGHDR and SFDVKD. The CDR3 region has the DNA TGTGCCACCAGTGATAGGGAGCCGAACACTGAAGCTTTCTTT. This codes for CATSDREPNTEAFF.

V usage is TRBV28 and J usage is TRBJ1-2; 9 bases fit TRBD1. V trimming: 5 bases; J trimming: 5 bases; junction bases outside the gene matches: 9. CDR1 MDHEN and CDR2 SYDVKM come from the germline V gene. CDR3 size: 15 residues. The CDR3 sequence: CASSGTGLLTYGYTF. The DNA for the CDR3 is TGTGCCAGCAGTGGGACAGGGCTTTTGACATATGGCTACACCTTC.

The gene calls are TRBV18 and TRBJ2-1; 10 bases line up with TRBD2. The J segment lost 4 bases and the V segment lost 6 bases, leaving 6 bases of the junction unmatched. The V gene's germline CDR1 is KGHSH and CDR2 LQKENI. This CDR3 has 15 residues. The CDR3 is CASSPSGGAYNEQFF. The CDR3 DNA sequence: TGTGCCAGCTCCCCTAGCGGGGGAGCGTACAATGAGCAGTTCTTC.

The chain uses TRBV2 and TRBJ1-1; 7 bases map to TRBD1. Germline CDR1 SNHLY, CDR2 FYNNEI. This CDR3 has 14 amino acids. With V trimmed by 3 bases and J by 0 bases, 1 base remained unmatched. The CDR3 is CASSDDRVNTEAFF. The CDR3, as DNA: TGTGCCAGCAGTGACGACAGGGTGAACACTGAAGCTTTCTTT.

The rearrangement joins TRBV4-1 to TRBJ2-2; 12 bases are a match to TRBD2. Per the germline V gene, CDR1 is MGHRA and CDR2 is YSYEKL. The CDR3 sequence is 21 residues long. The trim removed 0 bases at V and 0 bases at J, leaving 11 bases unmatched. CDR3 in amino acids: CASSQDFPVRTSGANTGELFF. As DNA, the CDR3 is TGCGCCAGCAGCCAAGACTTCCCGGTTCGGACTAGCGGGGCGAACACCGGGGAGCTGTTTTTT.

The chain links TRBV24-1 to TRBJ1-2; no firm D call. Germline V gene lookup returns CDR1 KGHDR and CDR2 SFDVKD. The V gene lost 1 base and the J gene lost 0 bases, with 5 bases spanning the gap. The CDR3 is 14 amino acids. CDR3 coding DNA: TGTGCCACCAGTGATTTCTCAGCTAACTATGGCTACACCTTC. Residues: CATSDFSANYGYTF.

The V and J genes are TRBV18 and TRBJ1-1; unclear D gene. Germline V CDR1 and CDR2: KGHSH, LQKENI. The CDR3 is 15 residues long. Trimming took off 0 bases at V and 1 base at J, with 9 bases between the two ends. The CDR3, as DNA: TGTGCCAGCTCACCACCAGGTACGGGGAACACTGAAGCTTTCTTT. It translates to CASSPPGTGNTEAFF.

This rearrangement joins TRBV6-5 to TRBJ1-1, with D unclear. V gave up 9 bases and J gave up 1 base, with 12 bases separating them. Germline CDR1 MNHEY, CDR2 SVGAGI. The CDR3 runs 13 residues. CDR3 in amino acids: CASRRTGNTEAFF. The CDR3 DNA reads as TGTGCCAGTCGTCGGACCGGGAACACTGAAGCTTTCTTT.

The chain has TRBV28 and TRBJ1-2; D ambiguous. V was clipped by 7 bases and J by 0 bases, with 15 bases between them. This CDR3 contains 15 residues. Germline-derived CDR1 and CDR2 are MDHEN and SYDVKM. The CDR3 reads CASKVESYPNYGYTF. CDR3 nucleotides: TGTGCCAGCAAGGTAGAGTCCTATCCTAACTATGGCTACACCTTC.

The V gene is TRBV29-1, the J gene TRBJ1-3; D is possibly TRBD1 (5 bases). Germline V gene sequence: CDR1 SQVTM, CDR2 ANQGSEA. Trimming stripped 7 bases from V and 4 bases from J, with 14 bases between. The CDR3 contains 13 residues. CDR3 in DNA: TGCAGCGCCGGGACTCCAGGGGGAAACACCATATATTTT. Protein sequence: CSAGTPGGNTIYF.

The chain links TRBV5-1 to TRBJ2-2, with TRBD2 identical over 12 bases. The germline V gene has CDR1 SGHRS and CDR2 YFSETQ. The V gene end was trimmed by 4 bases and the J gene end by 5 bases; junction bases not matched to a gene: 12. The CDR3 has 18 amino acids. The CDR3: CASSRGTSGSRGTGELFF. The CDR3 nucleotides read TGCGCCAGCAGCCGGGGGACTAGCGGGTCCCGGGGGACCGGGGAGCTGTTTTTT.

J is TRBJ1-5 and V is TRBV4-2; TRBD1 aligns across 8 bases. J lost 5 bases, V lost 0 bases, and 6 bases had no gene match. The CDR3 runs to 16 residues. Germline V gives CDR1 LGHNA, CDR2 YNFKEQ. The CDR3 nucleotides read TGTGCCAGCAGCCAAGAGGCTTCGACAGGGGATCAGCCCCAGCATTTT. It specifies CASSQEASTGDQPQHF.

The genes are TRBV6-2 or TRBV6-3 and TRBJ2-1, with 10 bases that match TRBD2. Trimming took 2 bases from V and 1 from J; bases not matched to a gene: 5. The germline V gene has CDR1 MNHEY and CDR2 SVGEGT. The length of the CDR3 is 17 residues. In nucleotides, the CDR3 is TGTGCCAGCAGTTACAGGCCTAGCGGGAGATCCTACAATGAGCAGTTCTTC. This sequence encodes CASSYRPSGRSYNEQFF.

The chain combines TRBV4-1 with TRBJ1-4; D not certain. Germline CDR1 MGHRA, CDR2 YSYEKL. The CDR3 is 14 residues long. V lost 1 base and J lost 3, with 6 bases in between. Here the CDR3 reads CASSQVMANEKLFF. In DNA, the CDR3 is TGCGCCAGCAGCCAAGTGATGGCTAATGAAAAACTGTTTTTT.

This chain connects TRBV19 to TRBJ1-5; 7 bases map to TRBD1. V was pared by 3 bases and J by 6 bases, with 5 bases of the junction left unmatched. CDR1 and CDR2 from the germline V gene are LNHDA and SQIVND (reference sequence). The CDR3 has 14 amino acids. CDR3 loop: CASSIHTGVQPQHF. The CDR3 DNA reads as TGTGCCAGTAGTATCCACACAGGGGTTCAGCCCCAGCATTTT. Full variable domain (missing parts from reference TRBV19 and TRBJ1-5): DGGITQSPKYLFRKEGQNVTLSCEQNLNHDAMYWYRQDPGQGLRLIYYSQIVNDFQKGDIAEGYSVSREKKESFPLTVTSAQKNPTAFYLCASSIHTGVQPQHFGDGTRLSIL.

The rearrangement joins TRBV30 to TRBJ2-5, with D possibly being TRBD2 (6 bases). The V gene lost 0 bases and the J gene lost 13 bases, with 12 bases spanning the gap. The CDR3 is 11 residues long. Germline V gene sequence: CDR1 GTSNPN, CDR2 SVGIG (reference sequence). The CDR3 nucleotides are TGTGCCTGGAGTGTAGGCGCGGGAAGGTACTTC. This encodes CAWSVGAGRYF.

The rearrangement links TRBV7-3 to TRBJ1-1; no firm D call. V was cut by 1 base and J by 3 bases, with 6 bases left in between. The CDR3 has 13 amino acids. Germline values: CDR1 SGHTA, CDR2 FQGTGA. In DNA form, the CDR3 reads TGTGCCAGCAGCTTAAACACTCACACTGAAGCTTTCTTT. Residues: CASSLNTHTEAFF.

This clone has just one count. The chain couples TRBV14 to TRBJ1-1; D ambiguous. Trimming cost V 0 bases and J 5 bases, with 10 bases left between them. Germline values: CDR1 SGHDN, CDR2 FVKESK. This CDR3 contains 14 residues. The CDR3 DNA follows: TGTGCCAGCAGCCAAGATGTAGTTCGGACTGAAGCTTTCTTT. Translation: CASSQDVVRTEAFF.